The rows below give T cell receptor beta chains drawn from one sample of a study of radiation and T cells in renal cell carcinoma. TCRdb's table, derived via immunoSEQ multiplex PCR, lists solely in-frame clones and lacks some. The repertoire holds about 10,000 clones, 58% seen once, with around a tenth in the top ten. Sequences were derived from tumor tissue, sampled from a patient whose treatment was nephrectomy without radiotherapy. Receptors originate from a man aged 40-49 years with renal cell carcinoma. The CDR3 runs from the conserved cysteine through the conserved F or W. The D gene is left open where the match is weak. The size entry is marked missing in some rows and otherwise reads once, few, many or a size class.

TRBV5-1	few	NA	TRBJ2-7	CASSPTSSYEQYF	TGCGCCAGCAGCCCGACTAGCTCCTACGAGCAGTACTTC
TRBV30	medium-sized	NA	TRBJ2-7	CAWGRGEQYF	TGTGCCTGGGGTCGAGGCGAGCAGTACTTC
TRBV7-3	medium-sized	TRBD1	TRBJ2-1	CASSSSPGQGNEQFF	TGTGCCAGCAGCTCCTCCCCGGGACAGGGGAACGAGCAGTTCTTC
TRBV19	NA	NA	TRBJ2-2	CASSIDFWRTPGELFF	TGTGCCAGTAGTATAGACTTCTGGCGGACCCCCGGGGAGCTGTTTTTT
TRBV19	NA	NA	TRBJ2-3	CASNGGRDTQYF	TGTGCCAGTAATGGGGGGAGGGATACGCAGTATTTT
TRBV7-9	NA	NA	TRBJ2-2	CASSLSGTTGELFF	TGTGCCAGCAGCTTATCCGGGACTACCGGGGAGCTGTTTTTT
TRBV27	NA	TRBD1	TRBJ1-2	CASSFLGQGAEGYTF	TGTGCCAGCAGTTTCCTCGGACAGGGGGCTGAAGGCTACACCTTC
TRBV5-6	NA	NA	TRBJ2-1	CASSLGGNEQFF	TGTGCCAGCAGCTTGGGGGGGAATGAGCAGTTCTTC
TRBV19	NA	NA	TRBJ2-5	CASSPREEETQYF	TGTGCCAGTTCCCCAAGGGAGGAAGAGACCCAGTACTTC
TRBV14	few	NA	TRBJ1-3	CASIHQCGNTIYF	TGTGCCAGCATCCATCAGTGTGGAAACACCATATATTTT
TRBV10-2	NA	NA	TRBJ1-5	CASSESGGTGRANQPQHF	TGCGCCAGCAGTGAGTCGGGTGGAACCGGGAGGGCGAATCAGCCCCAGCATTTT
TRBV6-5	NA	TRBD2	TRBJ2-1	CATLAGASQFF	TGTGCCACGCTAGCGGGAGCTAGCCAGTTCTTC
TRBV25-1	NA	NA	TRBJ2-5	CASSERGRETQYF	TGTGCCAGCAGTGAAAGGGGCAGAGAGACCCAGTACTTC
TRBV5-4	NA	NA	TRBJ1-1	CASSPGWVGHTEAFF	TGTGCCAGCAGCCCTGGGTGGGTAGGGCACACTGAAGCTTTCTTT
TRBV29-1	NA	TRBD2	TRBJ2-7	CSVATSGGSYEQYF	TGCAGCGTCGCTACTAGCGGGGGATCCTACGAGCAGTACTTC
TRBV6-5	once	TRBD2	TRBJ2-5	CASESGTSGRETQYF	TGTGCCAGCGAGTCCGGGACTAGCGGGAGAGAGACCCAGTACTTC
TRBV6-5	NA	NA	TRBJ1-1	CASSYSEVTEAFF	TGTGCCAGCAGTTACTCGGAAGTCACTGAAGCTTTCTTT
TRBV6-5	NA	TRBD2	TRBJ2-7	CASSPGLAAYEQYF	TGTGCCAGCAGTCCGGGACTAGCGGCCTACGAGCAGTACTTC
TRBV30	NA	NA	TRBJ2-1	CAWSVGGLSYNEQFF	TGTGCCTGGAGTGTTGGGGGACTTTCCTACAATGAGCAGTTCTTC
TRBV27	NA	NA	TRBJ2-5	CASRDGSEETQYF	TGTGCCAGCAGGGACGGGAGTGAAGAGACCCAGTACTTC
TRBV13	large	TRBD1	TRBJ2-7	CASSWTGGKSYEQYF	TGTGCCAGCAGCTGGACAGGGGGCAAGTCCTACGAGCAGTACTTC
TRBV2	NA	NA	TRBJ2-1	CASTAPGIRHNEQFF	TGTGCCAGCACGGCCCCTGGTATAAGACACAATGAGCAGTTCTTC
TRBV19	NA	NA	TRBJ1-4	CASIGTGTLFF	TGTGCCAGTATCGGAACCGGGACACTGTTTTTT
TRBV7-6	NA	NA	TRBJ1-1	CASSLAGGGVTEAFF	TGTGCCAGCAGCTTAGCTGGGGGGGGTGTCACTGAAGCTTTCTTT
TRBV6-4	NA	NA	TRBJ1-1	CASSNTNRVTEAFF	TGTGCCAGCAGTAATACGAACAGGGTCACTGAAGCTTTCTTT
TRBV6-6	few	TRBD2	TRBJ2-1	CASNSLAGVYNEQFF	TGTGCCAGCAACTCCCTAGCGGGGGTTTACAATGAGCAGTTCTTC
TRBV27	NA	NA	TRBJ1-3	CASRKNQGRFGNTIYF	TGTGCCAGCAGAAAAAACCAGGGGAGGTTTGGAAACACCATATATTTT
TRBV19	few	TRBD1	TRBJ1-3	CASTLAPQGPRGNTIYF	TGTGCCAGTACCCTGGCCCCACAGGGGCCGAGAGGAAACACCATATATTTT
TRBV9	NA	NA	TRBJ2-3	CASSVRDGTFTDTQYF	TGTGCCAGCAGCGTCCGAGACGGAACTTTCACAGATACGCAGTATTTT
TRBV7-2	NA	NA	TRBJ2-1	CASSLEARSEREQFF	TGTGCCAGCAGCTTAGAGGCTAGATCAGAGCGGGAGCAGTTCTTC
TRBV30	NA	NA	TRBJ1-6	CAWSEGVSPLHF	TGTGCCTGGAGTGAGGGGGTTTCACCCCTCCACTTT
TRBV27	NA	TRBD2	TRBJ2-1	CASSSTGLAGGEQFF	TGTGCCAGCAGTTCGACCGGACTAGCGGGAGGTGAGCAGTTCTTC
TRBV5-1	once	NA	TRBJ2-3	CASSLEMGLRGTDTQYF	TGCGCCAGCAGCTTGGAAATGGGCCTCCGGGGCACAGATACGCAGTATTTT
TRBV7-3	few	TRBD1	TRBJ2-2	CASSLYSGTGGLDHTGELFF	TGTGCCAGCAGCTTATATTCCGGGACAGGGGGCTTGGATCACACCGGGGAGCTGTTTTTT